This T cell receptor beta chain appears in the sequencing data of a study of PD-1 and CTLA-4 blockade in melanoma. The CDR3 length is 15 residues. Per the germline V gene, CDR1 is MNHEY and CDR2 is SVGEGT. Trimming removed 4 bases at V and 4 bases at J, with 15 bases between. Profiling relied on immunoSEQ multiplex PCR, and the TCRdb table lists in-frame clones only, not all of them. The sample lists over 25,000 clones; 70% to 90% were seen once. The chain is built from TRBV6-2 or TRBV6-3 and TRBJ2-3; tentative D call: TRBD2 (5 bases). The sequence derives from a human donor with melanoma. Sequencing was performed on CD8+ T cells from peripheral blood, taken before anti-PD-1 treatment. For the CDR3, the DNA is TGTGCCAGCAGTTCCCCCCCGGGGAGCGCAGATACGCAGTATTTT. Amino acid sequence: CASSSPPGSADTQYF.